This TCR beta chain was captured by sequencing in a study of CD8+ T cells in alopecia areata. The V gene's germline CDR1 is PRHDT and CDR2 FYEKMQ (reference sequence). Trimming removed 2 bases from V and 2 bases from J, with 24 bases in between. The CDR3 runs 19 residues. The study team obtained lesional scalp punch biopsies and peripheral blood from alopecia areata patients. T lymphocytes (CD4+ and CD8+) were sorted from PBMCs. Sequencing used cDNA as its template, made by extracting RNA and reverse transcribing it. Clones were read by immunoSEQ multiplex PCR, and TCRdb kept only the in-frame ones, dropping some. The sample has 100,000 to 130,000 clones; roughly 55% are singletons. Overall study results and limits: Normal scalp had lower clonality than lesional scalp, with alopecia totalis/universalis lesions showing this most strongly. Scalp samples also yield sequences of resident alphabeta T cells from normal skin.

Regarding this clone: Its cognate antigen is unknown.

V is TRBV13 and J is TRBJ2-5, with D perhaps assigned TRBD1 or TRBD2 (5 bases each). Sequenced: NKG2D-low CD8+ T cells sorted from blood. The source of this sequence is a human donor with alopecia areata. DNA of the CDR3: TGTGCCAGCAGCTTAAAATCTGGGGACGCAAACCTTCGGCAAGAGACCCAGTACTTC. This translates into CASSLKSGDANLRQETQYF. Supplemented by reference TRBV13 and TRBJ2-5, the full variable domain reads AAGVIQSPRHLIKEKRETATLKCYPIPRHDTVYWYQQGPGQDPQFLISFYEKMQSDKGSIPDRFSAQQFSDYHSELNMSSLELGDSALYFCASSLKSGDANLRQETQYFGPGTRLLVL.